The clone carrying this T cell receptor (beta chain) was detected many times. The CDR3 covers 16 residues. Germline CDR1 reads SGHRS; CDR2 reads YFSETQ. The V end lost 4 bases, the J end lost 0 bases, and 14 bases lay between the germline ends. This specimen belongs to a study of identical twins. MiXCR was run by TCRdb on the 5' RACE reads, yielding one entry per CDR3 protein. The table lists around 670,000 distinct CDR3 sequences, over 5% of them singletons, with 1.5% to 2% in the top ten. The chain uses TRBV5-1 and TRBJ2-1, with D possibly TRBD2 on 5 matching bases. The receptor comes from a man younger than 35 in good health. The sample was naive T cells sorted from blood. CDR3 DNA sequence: TGCGCCAGCAGCCCTGGTCTGGGGAGCTCCTACAATGAGCAGTTCTTC. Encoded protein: CASSPGLGSSYNEQFF.